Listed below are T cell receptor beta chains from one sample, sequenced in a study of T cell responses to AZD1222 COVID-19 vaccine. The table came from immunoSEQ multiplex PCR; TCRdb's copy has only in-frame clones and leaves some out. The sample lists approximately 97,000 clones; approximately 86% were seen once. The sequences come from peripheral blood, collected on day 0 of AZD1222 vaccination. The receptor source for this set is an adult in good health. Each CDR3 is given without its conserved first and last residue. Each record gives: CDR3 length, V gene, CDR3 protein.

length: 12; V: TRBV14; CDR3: ASSHSGAGDEQY
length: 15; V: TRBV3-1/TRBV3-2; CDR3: ASSQDRSRASTDTQY
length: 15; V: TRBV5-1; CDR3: ASSLEPSGLLYNEQF
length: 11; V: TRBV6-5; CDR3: ASSFGLRNEQF
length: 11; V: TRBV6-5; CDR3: ASGSTPDTEAF
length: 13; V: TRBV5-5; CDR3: ASSLDGGARYGYT
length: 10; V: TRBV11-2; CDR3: ASSIGPLKLF
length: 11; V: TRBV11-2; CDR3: ASSQGGGQPQH
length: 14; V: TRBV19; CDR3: ASSIKASGGFSEQF
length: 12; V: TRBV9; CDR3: ASSGRTNTGELF
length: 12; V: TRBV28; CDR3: ASSLPGGHQPQH
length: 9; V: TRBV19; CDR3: ASSTDYGYT
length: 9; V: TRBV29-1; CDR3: SGELADKQF
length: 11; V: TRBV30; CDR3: AWSVLLNTEAF
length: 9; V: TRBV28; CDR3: ASSPRFKQF
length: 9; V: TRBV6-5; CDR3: ASSTLTGQY
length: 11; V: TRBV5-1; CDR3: ASSGGPQETQY
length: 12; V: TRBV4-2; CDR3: ASTMNGGDSPLH
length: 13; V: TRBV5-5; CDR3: ASSLVQTYNSPLH
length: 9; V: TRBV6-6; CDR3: ASSYQQEQY
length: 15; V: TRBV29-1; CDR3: SVTSGQGRSGANVLT
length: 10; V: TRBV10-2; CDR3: ASRRQGGEQY
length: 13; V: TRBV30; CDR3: AWSDKRAGKNIQY
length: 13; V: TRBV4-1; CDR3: ASSQDGGTGQPQH
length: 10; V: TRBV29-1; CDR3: SARQSQETQY
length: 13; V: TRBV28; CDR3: ASRTTGTGPTQQY
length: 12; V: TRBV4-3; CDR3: ASSQGTGNYEQY
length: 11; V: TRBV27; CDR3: ASQGGGQETQY
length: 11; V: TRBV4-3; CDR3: ASSQKMNTEAF
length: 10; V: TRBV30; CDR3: AWSPGGETQY
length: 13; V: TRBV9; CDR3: ASSPRPLPQETQY
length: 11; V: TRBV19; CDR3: ASALTGLQPQH
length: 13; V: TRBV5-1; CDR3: ASSLGQGAHQPQH
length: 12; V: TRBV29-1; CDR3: SVDPGGTEYGYT
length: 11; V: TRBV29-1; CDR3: SGIGTVNTEAF
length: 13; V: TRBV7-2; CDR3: ASSLKTGLSYEQY
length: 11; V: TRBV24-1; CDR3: ATKGTSGETQY
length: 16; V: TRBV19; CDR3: ASSIDLRSGAHTGELF
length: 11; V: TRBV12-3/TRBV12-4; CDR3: ASSLGQYNEQF
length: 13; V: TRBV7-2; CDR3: ASSPGQSSNQPQH
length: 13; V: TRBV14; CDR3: ASSQDPQGRTEAF